One T cell receptor beta chain is described in this entry. Its target is not known. Germline values: CDR1 SGHRS, CDR2 YFSETQ. The V end lost 1 base, the J end lost 4 bases, and 16 bases lay between the germline ends. The CDR3 sequence is 16 residues long. This record comes from a study of PD-L1 blockade in urothelial cancer. Study-level background: A median blood sample held around 130,000 T cells and tens of thousands of unique TCRs. General study points: Below-median blood TCR clonality before treatment forecast better survival. At 3 weeks on treatment, tumor-associated clones expanded more with durable benefit.

Sequencing was performed with immunoSEQ multiplex PCR; in TCRdb, only in-frame clones are kept and a portion is missing. The table shows fewer than 35,000 clones, with around 86% occurring only once. The clonotype comes from a man aged 45-60 years with urothelial cancer. The chain has TRBV5-1 and TRBJ2-3; TRBD1 might be the D (5 bases). This material consisted of PBMCs, taken around atezolizumab (anti-PD-L1) treatment. DNA for the CDR3: TGCGCCAGCAGCTTGAGCCTCGGCAGGGTAGCAGATACGCAGTATTTT. Translated: CASSLSLGRVADTQYF.